This T cell receptor beta chain was sequenced for a study of CD8 T cells in ankylosing spondylitis. This clonotype appeared many times. Quantitative molecular-barcoded 5'-RACE generated the TCR beta libraries. TCRdb used MiXCR to reprocess the 5' RACE reads, holding one entry per CDR3 protein. The table records hundreds of thousands of distinct CDR3 sequences, around 8% of them present only once. This CDR3 region has 17 residues. V was pared by 6 bases and J by 2 bases, with 14 bases of the junction left unmatched. Per the germline V gene, CDR1 is SGHDT and CDR2 is YYEEEE. The receptor's source is a female donor with ankylosing spondylitis or in good health (not recorded which). What was sequenced was blood, either unsorted or a sorted T cell fraction (not recorded which). V usage is TRBV5-6 and J usage is TRBJ2-5; 9 bases match TRBD2. The CDR3 here is CASTPMMMREGQETQYF. DNA of the CDR3: TGTGCCAGCACCCCAATGATGATGCGGGAGGGACAAGAGACCCAGTACTTC.